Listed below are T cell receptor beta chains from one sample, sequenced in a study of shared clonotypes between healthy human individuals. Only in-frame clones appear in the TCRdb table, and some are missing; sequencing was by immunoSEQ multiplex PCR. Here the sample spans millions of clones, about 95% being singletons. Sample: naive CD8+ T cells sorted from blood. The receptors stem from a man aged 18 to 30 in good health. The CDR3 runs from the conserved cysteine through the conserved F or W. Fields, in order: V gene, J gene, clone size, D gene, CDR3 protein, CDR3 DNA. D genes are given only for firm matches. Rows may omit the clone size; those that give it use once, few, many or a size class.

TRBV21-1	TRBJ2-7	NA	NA	CASISLDSHSGRAGYEQYF	TGTGCCAGCATAAGTCTGGACAGTCATAGCGGGAGGGCGGGGTACGAGCAGTACTTC
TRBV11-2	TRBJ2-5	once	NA	CASSYRETQYF	TGTGCCAGCAGCTATCGGGAGACCCAGTACTTC
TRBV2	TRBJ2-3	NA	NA	CASSGGALTDTQYF	TGTGCCAGCAGTGGGGGTGCCCTCACAGATACGCAGTATTTT
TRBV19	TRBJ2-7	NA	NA	CASSIKGYEQYF	TGTGCCAGTAGTATCAAAGGATACGAGCAGTACTTC
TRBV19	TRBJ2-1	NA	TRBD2	CASSYPGLANEQFF	TGTGCCAGTAGCTATCCGGGACTAGCCAATGAGCAGTTCTTC
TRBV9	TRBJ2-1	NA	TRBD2	CASSPHSGEANEQFF	TGTGCCAGCAGCCCCCATAGCGGGGAGGCCAATGAGCAGTTCTTC
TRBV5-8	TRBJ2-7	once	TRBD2	CASSRGVGSSYEQYF	TGTGCCAGCAGCCGGGGGGTAGGGAGCTCCTACGAGCAGTACTTC
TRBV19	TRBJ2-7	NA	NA	CASSVAFGYEQYF	TGTGCCAGTAGTGTGGCGTTTGGCTACGAGCAGTACTTC
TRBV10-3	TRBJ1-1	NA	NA	CATVNQDTEAFF	TGTGCCACCGTAAACCAAGACACTGAAGCTTTCTTT
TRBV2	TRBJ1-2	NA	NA	CASSAPPGAHYGYTF	TGTGCCAGCAGTGCCCCGCCGGGTGCGCACTATGGCTACACCTTC
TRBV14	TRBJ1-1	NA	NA	CASSQGGTTEAFF	TGTGCCAGCAGCCAAGGAGGGACCACTGAAGCTTTCTTT
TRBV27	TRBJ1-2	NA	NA	CASSFGRTGMGGYTF	TGTGCCAGCAGTTTTGGGCGCACAGGGATGGGCGGCTACACCTTC
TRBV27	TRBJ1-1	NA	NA	CASSSTENTEAFF	TGTGCCAGCAGTTCGACAGAGAACACTGAAGCTTTCTTT
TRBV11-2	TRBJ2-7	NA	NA	CASSLVGPQQYF	TGTGCCAGCAGCTTAGTAGGGCCCCAGCAGTACTTC
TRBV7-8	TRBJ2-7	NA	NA	CASSAPEAGSSYEQYF	TGTGCCAGCAGCGCCCCCGAGGCGGGCAGCTCCTACGAGCAGTACTTC
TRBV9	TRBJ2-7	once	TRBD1	CASSLGGQAYEQYF	TGTGCCAGCAGCCTGGGGGGACAGGCATACGAGCAGTACTTC
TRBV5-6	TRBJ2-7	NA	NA	CASSSVTSYEQYF	TGTGCCAGCAGCTCGGTAACCTCCTACGAGCAGTACTTC
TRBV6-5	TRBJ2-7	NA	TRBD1	CASSLVQGGYEQYF	TGTGCCAGCAGTTTAGTACAGGGGGGTTACGAGCAGTACTTC
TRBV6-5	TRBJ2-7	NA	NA	CASSYSIGEEILEQYF	TGTGCCAGCAGTTACTCTATAGGGGAGGAGATTCTCGAGCAGTACTTC
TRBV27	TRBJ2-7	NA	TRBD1	CASSSSLGQAYEQYF	TGTGCCAGCAGTTCCTCCTTGGGACAGGCCTACGAGCAGTACTTC
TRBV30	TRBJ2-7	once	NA	CAWTRSSEQYF	TGTGCCTGGACCCGAAGCTCCGAGCAGTACTTC
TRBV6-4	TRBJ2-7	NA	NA	CASSRTVSSEQYF	TGTGCCAGCAGTCGGACCGTATCATCTGAGCAGTACTTC
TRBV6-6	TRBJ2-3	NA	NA	CASSYFSPRTTDTQYF	TGTGCCAGCAGTTATTTCTCTCCCCGGACCACAGATACGCAGTATTTT
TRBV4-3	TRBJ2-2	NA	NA	CASSISGGELFF	TGCGCCAGCAGTATATCGGGTGGGGAGCTGTTTTTT
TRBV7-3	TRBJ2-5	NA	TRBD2	CASSLLAGSQETQYF	TGTGCCAGCAGCCTACTAGCGGGGAGCCAAGAGACCCAGTACTTC
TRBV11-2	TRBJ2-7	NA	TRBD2	CASSLGVAGGPEEQYF	TGTGCCAGCAGCTTAGGGGTAGCGGGGGGGCCGGAGGAGCAGTACTTC